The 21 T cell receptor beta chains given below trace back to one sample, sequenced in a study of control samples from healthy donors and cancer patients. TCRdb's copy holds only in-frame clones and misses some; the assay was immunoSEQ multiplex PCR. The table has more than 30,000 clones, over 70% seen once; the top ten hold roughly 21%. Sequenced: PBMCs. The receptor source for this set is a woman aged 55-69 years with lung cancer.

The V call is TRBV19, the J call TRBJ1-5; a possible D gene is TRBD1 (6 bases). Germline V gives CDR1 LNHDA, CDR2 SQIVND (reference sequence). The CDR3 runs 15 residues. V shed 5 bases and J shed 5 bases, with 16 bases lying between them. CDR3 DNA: TGTGCCAGTAGTCTCCGGAGGGGGATTCATCAGCCCCAGCATTTT. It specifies CASSLRRGIHQPQHF.

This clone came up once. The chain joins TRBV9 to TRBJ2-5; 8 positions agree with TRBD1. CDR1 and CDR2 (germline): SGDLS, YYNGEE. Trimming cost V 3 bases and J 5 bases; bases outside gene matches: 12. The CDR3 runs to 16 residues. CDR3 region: CASSGGPGQVMETQYF. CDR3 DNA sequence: TGTGCCAGCAGCGGCGGGCCGGGACAGGTGATGGAGACCCAGTACTTC.

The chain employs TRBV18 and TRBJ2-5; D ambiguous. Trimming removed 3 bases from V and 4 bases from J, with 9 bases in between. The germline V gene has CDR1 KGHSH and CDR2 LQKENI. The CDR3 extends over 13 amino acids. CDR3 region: CASSPAERETQYF. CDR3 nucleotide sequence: TGTGCCAGCTCACCCGCAGAGCGAGAGACCCAGTACTTC.

The CDR3 region is CASSHSGRVGELFF. The CDR3 DNA sequence: TGTGCCAGCAGCCACAGCGGGAGAGTCGGGGAGCTGTTTTTT. This chain uses TRBV3-1 (or the pseudogene TRBV3-2) with TRBJ2-2; 8 positions match TRBD2. There are 14 residues in the CDR3. J gave up 7 bases and V 3 bases, and 4 bases lay outside the gene matches. Germline V CDR1 and CDR2: LGHDT, YNNKEL (reference sequence).

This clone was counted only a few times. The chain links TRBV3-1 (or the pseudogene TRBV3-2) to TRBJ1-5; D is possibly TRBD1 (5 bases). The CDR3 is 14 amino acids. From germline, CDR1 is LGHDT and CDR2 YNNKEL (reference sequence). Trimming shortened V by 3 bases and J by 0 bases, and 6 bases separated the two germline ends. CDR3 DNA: TGTGCCAGCAGCCAGGGGACTAGCAATCAGCCCCAGCATTTT. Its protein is CASSQGTSNQPQHF.

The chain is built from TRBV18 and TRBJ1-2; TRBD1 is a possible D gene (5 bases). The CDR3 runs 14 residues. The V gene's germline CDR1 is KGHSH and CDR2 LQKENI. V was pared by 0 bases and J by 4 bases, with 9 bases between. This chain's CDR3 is CASSPPAGSYGYTF. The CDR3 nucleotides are TGTGCCAGCTCACCACCGGCAGGGTCCTATGGCTACACCTTC.

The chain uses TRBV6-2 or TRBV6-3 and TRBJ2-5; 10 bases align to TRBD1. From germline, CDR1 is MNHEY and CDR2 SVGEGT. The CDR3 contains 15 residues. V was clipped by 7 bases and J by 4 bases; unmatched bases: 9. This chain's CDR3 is CASNPGTGASETQYF. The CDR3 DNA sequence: TGTGCCAGCAACCCCGGGACAGGGGCGTCAGAGACCCAGTACTTC.

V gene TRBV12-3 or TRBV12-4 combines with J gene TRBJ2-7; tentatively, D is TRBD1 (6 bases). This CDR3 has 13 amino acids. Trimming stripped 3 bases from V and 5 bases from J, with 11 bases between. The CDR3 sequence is CASSFTGNHEQYF. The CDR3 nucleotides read TGTGCCAGCAGTTTTACAGGGAACCACGAGCAGTACTTC.

The CDR3 DNA reads TGTGCCAGCTCCCCGGGACAGTACAATCAGCCCCAGCATTTT. Encoded protein: CASSPGQYNQPQHF. The chain couples TRBV18 to TRBJ1-5; 7 positions agree with TRBD1. Trimming removed 6 bases from V and 3 bases from J; junction bases left unmatched: 5. This CDR3 region has 14 residues. Germline CDR1 KGHSH, CDR2 LQKENI.

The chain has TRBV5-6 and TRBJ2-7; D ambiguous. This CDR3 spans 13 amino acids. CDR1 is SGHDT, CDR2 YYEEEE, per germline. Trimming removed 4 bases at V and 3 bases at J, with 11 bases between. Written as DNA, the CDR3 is TGTGCCAGCAGCCCGTCTTCTTTCTACGAGCAGTACTTC. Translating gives CASSPSSFYEQYF.

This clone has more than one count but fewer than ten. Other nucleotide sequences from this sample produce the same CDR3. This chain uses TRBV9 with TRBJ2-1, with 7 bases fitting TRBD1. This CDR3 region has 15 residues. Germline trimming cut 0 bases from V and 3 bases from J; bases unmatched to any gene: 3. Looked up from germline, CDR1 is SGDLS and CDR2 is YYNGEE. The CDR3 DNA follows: TGTGCCAGCAGCGTAGACGGGACAGACTACAATGAGCAGTTCTTC. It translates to CASSVDGTDYNEQFF.

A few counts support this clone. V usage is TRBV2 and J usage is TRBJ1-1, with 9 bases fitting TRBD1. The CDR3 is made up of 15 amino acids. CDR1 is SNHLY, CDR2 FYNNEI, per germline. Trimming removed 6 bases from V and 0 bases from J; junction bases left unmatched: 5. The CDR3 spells CASSRDRDLNTEAFF. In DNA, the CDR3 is TGTGCCAGCAGCCGGGACAGGGATCTGAACACTGAAGCTTTCTTT.

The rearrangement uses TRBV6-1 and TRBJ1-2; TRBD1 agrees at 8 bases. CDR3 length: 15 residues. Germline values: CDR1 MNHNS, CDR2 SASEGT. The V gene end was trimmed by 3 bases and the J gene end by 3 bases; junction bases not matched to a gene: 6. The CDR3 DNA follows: TGTGCCAGCAGTGACCAATCGACAGGGGACTATGGCTACACCTTC. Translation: CASSDQSTGDYGYTF.

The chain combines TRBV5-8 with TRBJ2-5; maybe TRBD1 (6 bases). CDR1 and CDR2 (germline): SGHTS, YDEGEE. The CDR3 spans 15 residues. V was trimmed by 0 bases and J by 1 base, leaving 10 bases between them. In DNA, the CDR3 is TGTGCCAGCAGCTTGGAAGGGGGATCCCAAGAGACCCAGTACTTC. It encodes CASSLEGGSQETQYF. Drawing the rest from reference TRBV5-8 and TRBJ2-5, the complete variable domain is EAGVTQSPTHLIKTRGQQATLRCSPISGHTSVYWYQQALGLGLQFLLWYDEGEERNRGNFPPRFSGRQFPNYSSELNVNALELEDSALYLCASSLEGGSQETQYFGPGTRLLVL.

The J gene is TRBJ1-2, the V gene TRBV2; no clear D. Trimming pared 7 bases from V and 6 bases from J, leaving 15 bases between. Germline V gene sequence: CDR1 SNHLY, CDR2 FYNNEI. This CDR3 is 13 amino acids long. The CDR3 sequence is CASTASRVNGYTF. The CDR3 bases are TGTGCCAGCACCGCCAGTCGCGTGAATGGCTACACCTTC.

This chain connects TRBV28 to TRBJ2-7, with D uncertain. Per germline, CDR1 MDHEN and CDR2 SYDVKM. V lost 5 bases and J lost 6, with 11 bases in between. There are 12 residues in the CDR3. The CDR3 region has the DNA TGTGCCAGCAGTCCCACGGTCTCCGAGCAGTACTTC. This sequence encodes CASSPTVSEQYF.

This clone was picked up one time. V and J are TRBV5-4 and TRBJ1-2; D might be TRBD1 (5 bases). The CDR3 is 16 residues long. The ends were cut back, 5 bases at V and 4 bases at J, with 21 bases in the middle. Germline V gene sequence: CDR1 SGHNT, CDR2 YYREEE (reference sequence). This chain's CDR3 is CASSGAAGQRIYGYTF. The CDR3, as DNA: TGTGCCAGCAGTGGGGCCGCCGGACAAAGAATCTATGGCTACACCTTC.

CDR3 loop: CASSSGQLNSPLHF. CDR3 nucleotides: TGTGCCAGCAGCTCGGGACAGTTAAATTCACCCCTCCACTTT. This chain links TRBV7-8 with TRBJ1-6; 7 bases match TRBD1. The CDR3 is made up of 14 amino acids. Trimming removed 4 bases from V and 7 bases from J; junction bases left unmatched: 4. From germline, CDR1 is SGHVS and CDR2 FQNEAQ.

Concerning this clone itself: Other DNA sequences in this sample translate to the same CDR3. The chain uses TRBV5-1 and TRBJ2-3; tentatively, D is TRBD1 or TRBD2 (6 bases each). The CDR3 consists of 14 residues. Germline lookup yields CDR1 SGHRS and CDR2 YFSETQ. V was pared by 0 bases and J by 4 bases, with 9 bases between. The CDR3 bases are TGCGCCAGCAGCTTGGCCGGGGGCCCAGATACGCAGTATTTT. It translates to CASSLAGGPDTQYF. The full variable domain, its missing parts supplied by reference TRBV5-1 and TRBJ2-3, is KAGVTQTPRYLIKTRGQQVTLSCSPISGHRSVSWYQQTPGQGLQFLFEYFSETQRNKGNFPGRFSGRQFSNSRSEMNVSTLELGDSALYLCASSLAGGPDTQYFGPGTRLTVL.

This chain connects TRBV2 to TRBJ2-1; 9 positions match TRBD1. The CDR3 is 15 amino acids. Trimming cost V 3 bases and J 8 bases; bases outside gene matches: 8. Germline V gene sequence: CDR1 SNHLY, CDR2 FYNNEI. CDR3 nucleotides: TGTGCCAGCAGTGAGGGGACAGGGTATGGGCATGAGCAGTTCTTC. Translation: CASSEGTGYGHEQFF.

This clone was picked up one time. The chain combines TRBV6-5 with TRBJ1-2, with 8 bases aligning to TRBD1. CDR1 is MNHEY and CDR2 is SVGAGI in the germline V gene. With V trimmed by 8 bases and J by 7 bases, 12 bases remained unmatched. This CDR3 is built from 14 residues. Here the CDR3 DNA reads TGTGCCAGCCTCGGACAGGGCGGCACTGGTGGCTACACCTTC. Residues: CASLGQGGTGGYTF.